Listed below are T cell receptor beta chains from one sample, sequenced in a study of T cells in Graves' hyperthyroidism and ophthalmopathy. Each CDR3 protein gets one entry after TCRdb re-called the multiplex PCR reads with MiXCR. This repertoire shows about 500,000 distinct CDR3 sequences, around 15% found once; its top ten account for 25% to 30%. The specimen was blood. These receptors originate from a woman aged 25 to 39 with Graves' ophthalmopathy. The CDR3 runs from the conserved cysteine through the conserved F or W. D genes are given only for firm matches. Clone size is given for some rows only: seen once, a few or many times, or a class if the clone is expanded.

D: .; size: few; V: TRBV4-3; J: TRBJ1-2; CDR3: CASSQFGRGNYGYTF; DNA: TGCGCCAGCAGCCAATTCGGGAGGGGTAACTATGGCTACACCTTC
D: .; size: many; V: TRBV7-3; J: TRBJ2-1; CDR3: CASTFGFGEEQFF; DNA: TGTGCCAGCACCTTTGGTTTTGGGGAGGAGCAGTTCTTC
D: .; size: .; V: TRBV20-1; J: TRBJ2-7; CDR3: CSARESSRNYEQYF; DNA: TGCAGTGCTAGAGAGTCTAGCCGAAACTACGAGCAGTACTTC
D: .; size: .; V: TRBV5-1; J: TRBJ1-4; CDR3: CASSLGDAGEKLFF; DNA: TGCGCCAGCAGCTTGGGGGACGCGGGTGAAAAACTGTTTTTT
D: .; size: many; V: TRBV18; J: TRBJ2-1; CDR3: CASSPKSGQNNEQFF; DNA: TGTGCCAGCTCACCAAAATCAGGACAGAACAATGAGCAGTTCTTC
D: .; size: few; V: TRBV7-9; J: TRBJ1-6; CDR3: CASRPRDGPNSPLHF; DNA: TGTGCCAGCAGGCCTAGGGACGGTCCTAATTCACCCCTCCACTTT
D: TRBD1; size: few; V: TRBV7-2; J: TRBJ2-2; CDR3: CASSSTGMGELFF; DNA: TGTGCCAGCAGCTCGACAGGGATGGGGGAGCTGTTTTTT
D: TRBD1; size: .; V: TRBV7-9; J: TRBJ1-4; CDR3: CASSLGTGGELFF; DNA: TGTGCCAGCAGCTTAGGGACAGGGGGAGAACTGTTTTTT
D: TRBD2; size: .; V: TRBV2; J: TRBJ2-7; CDR3: CASINIGAGDEQYF; DNA: TGTGCCAGCATAAACATTGGGGCGGGAGACGAGCAGTACTTC
D: TRBD1; size: many; V: TRBV28; J: TRBJ2-7; CDR3: CASSLYPRTGGNYEQYF; DNA: TGTGCCAGCAGTTTATACCCCCGGACAGGGGGGAACTACGAGCAGTACTTC
D: .; size: many; V: TRBV18; J: TRBJ1-6; CDR3: CASSSEMSNSPLHF; DNA: TGTGCCAGCTCATCCGAAATGAGTAATTCACCCCTCCACTTT
D: .; size: many; V: TRBV12-3/TRBV12-4; J: TRBJ2-7; CDR3: CASSFSGMQYF; DNA: TGTGCCAGCAGTTTTTCGGGAATGCAGTACTTC
D: TRBD1; size: few; V: TRBV24-1; J: TRBJ2-1; CDR3: CATSDPRPGQGYNEQFF; DNA: TGTGCCACCAGTGATCCCCGCCCGGGACAGGGATACAATGAGCAGTTCTTC
D: TRBD1; size: .; V: TRBV13; J: TRBJ2-7; CDR3: CAGSPDRSYEQYF; DNA: TGTGCCGGCAGCCCGGACAGGTCCTACGAGCAGTACTTC
D: TRBD1; size: .; V: TRBV7-3; J: TRBJ2-2; CDR3: CASSSQGAWTGELFF; DNA: TGTGCCAGCAGCTCCCAGGGGGCGTGGACCGGGGAGCTGTTTTTT
D: .; size: many; V: TRBV12-3/TRBV12-4; J: TRBJ1-1; CDR3: CASSPRVTEAFF; DNA: TGTGCCAGCAGTCCCAGGGTGACTGAAGCTTTCTTT
D: .; size: many; V: TRBV28; J: TRBJ2-5; CDR3: CASSRTRETQYF; DNA: TGTGCCAGCAGCCGGACCCGAGAGACCCAGTACTTC
D: .; size: few; V: TRBV30; J: TRBJ1-4; CDR3: CAFQQDGLDDEKLFF; DNA: TGTGCCTTCCAACAGGACGGTTTGGACGATGAAAAACTGTTTTTT
D: .; size: many; V: TRBV18; J: TRBJ2-1; CDR3: CASSPDSADNEQFF; DNA: TGTGCCAGCTCCCCGGACTCGGCCGACAATGAGCAGTTCTTC
D: TRBD1; size: many; V: TRBV20-1; J: TRBJ1-2; CDR3: CSAREVLRTGGYYGYTF; DNA: TGCAGTGCTAGAGAAGTCTTGAGGACAGGGGGCTACTATGGCTACACCTTC
D: TRBD2; size: .; V: TRBV9; J: TRBJ2-7; CDR3: CASSAGGAGGKYEQYF; DNA: TGTGCCAGCAGCGCCGGGGGGGCCGGGGGCAAATACGAGCAGTACTTC
D: TRBD1; size: few; V: TRBV5-4; J: TRBJ2-2; CDR3: CASSSPGQGARTGELFF; DNA: TGTGCCAGCAGCTCACCGGGACAGGGGGCACGGACCGGGGAGCTGTTTTTT
D: TRBD1; size: many; V: TRBV6-5; J: TRBJ2-7; CDR3: CASSYRDRGLYEQYF; DNA: TGTGCCAGCAGTTACCGGGACAGGGGACTCTACGAGCAGTACTTC
D: .; size: .; V: TRBV4-3; J: TRBJ2-1; CDR3: CASSQEGGGSYNEQFF; DNA: TGCGCCAGCAGCCAAGAAGGAGGGGGCTCCTACAATGAGCAGTTCTTC
D: .; size: many; V: TRBV10-3; J: TRBJ1-2; CDR3: CAIRSGGEGNYGYTF; DNA: TGTGCCATCAGATCCGGGGGCGAGGGGAACTATGGCTACACCTTC
D: .; size: .; V: TRBV5-1; J: TRBJ2-3; CDR3: CASSQDDTQYF; DNA: TGCGCCAGCAGCCAGGACGATACGCAGTATTTT
D: .; size: .; V: TRBV9; J: TRBJ2-3; CDR3: CASSVEGPDTQYF; DNA: TGTGCCAGCAGCGTAGAGGGGCCAGATACGCAGTATTTT
D: TRBD2; size: many; V: TRBV11-2; J: TRBJ2-3; CDR3: CASSPISGRGADTQYF; DNA: TGTGCCAGCAGCCCGATTAGCGGGAGAGGCGCGGATACGCAGTATTTT
D: TRBD2; size: few; V: TRBV4-1; J: TRBJ2-7; CDR3: CASSQDSSGRGYYYEQYF; DNA: TGCGCCAGCAGCCAAGATTCCAGCGGGAGAGGATACTACTACGAGCAGTACTTC
D: TRBD1; size: many; V: TRBV11-2; J: TRBJ1-3; CDR3: CASSPRQGNSGNTIYF; DNA: TGTGCCAGCAGCCCCCGACAGGGAAACTCTGGAAACACCATATATTTT
D: .; size: many; V: TRBV6-1; J: TRBJ1-1; CDR3: CASSRNRAYYTEAFF; DNA: TGTGCCAGCAGCCGCAACAGGGCGTATTACACTGAAGCTTTCTTT
D: .; size: .; V: TRBV7-9; J: TRBJ2-7; CDR3: CASSPTLGYEQYF; DNA: TGTGCCAGCAGCCCGACCCTGGGGTACGAGCAGTACTTC
D: TRBD2; size: .; V: TRBV15; J: TRBJ2-7; CDR3: CATSRDRFTSGSLDEQYF; DNA: TGTGCCACCAGCAGAGATAGGTTTACTAGCGGGAGTCTCGACGAGCAGTACTTC